This entry lists 9 T cell receptor beta chains sequenced from one sample in a study of cytomegalovirus exposure and HLA in healthy donors. Both 60 Vbeta primers and 13 Jbeta primers went into the PCR. The method was immunoSEQ multiplex PCR; TCRdb's version includes in-frame clones alone and lacks a portion of them. The table has 150,000 to 200,000 clones, about 86% seen once. The sequencing sample was made of PBMCs. The receptors here all came from a middle-aged man in good health and CMV-seropositive.

The J gene is TRBJ1-4, the V gene TRBV7-9; possible D gene TRBD1, 5 bases. The germline CDR1 and CDR2 sequences are SEHNR and FQNEAQ (reference sequence). CDR3 length: 14 amino acids. V shed 1 base and J shed 6 bases, with 9 bases lying between them. The CDR3 spells CASSLGDSHEKLFF. CDR3 bases: TGTGCCAGCAGCTTAGGAGACAGTCATGAAAAACTGTTTTTT.

This chain joins TRBV5-1 and TRBJ1-1; possibly TRBD1 for D (5 bases). The germline CDR1 and CDR2 sequences are SGHRS and YFSETQ. The CDR3 is 15 amino acids. V lost 0 bases, J lost 0 bases, and 9 bases lay in between. CDR3 protein: CASSLVGALNTEAFF. The DNA of the CDR3 is TGCGCCAGCAGCTTGGTTGGGGCACTGAACACTGAAGCTTTCTTT. The full variable domain, with the rest looked up from reference TRBV5-1 and TRBJ1-1, is KAGVTQTPRYLIKTRGQQVTLSCSPISGHRSVSWYQQTPGQGLQFLFEYFSETQRNKGNFPGRFSGRQFSNSRSEMNVSTLELGDSALYLCASSLVGALNTEAFFGQGTRLTVV.

The rearrangement joins TRBV7-6 to TRBJ2-3, with TRBD2 matching 14 bases. The V gene's germline CDR1 is SGHVS and CDR2 FNYEAQ. The length of the CDR3 is 17 residues. J lost 2 bases, V lost 3 bases, and 4 bases had no gene match. CDR3: CASSLGTSGSITDTQYF. In nucleotides, the CDR3 is TGTGCCAGCAGCTTGGGGACTAGCGGGAGTATCACAGATACGCAGTATTTT.

The chain joins TRBV10-1 to TRBJ2-1; D may be TRBD1 (5 bases). CDR3 size: 13 residues. Germline V gene data show CDR1 as WNHNN and CDR2 as SYGVQD (reference sequence). The V end was cut by 3 bases, the J end by 3 bases, with 6 bases between. The CDR3 DNA reads as TGCGCCAGCAGTGACACAGGCTACAATGAGCAGTTCTTC. Protein sequence: CASSDTGYNEQFF.

The CDR3 bases are TGTGCCAGCAGCAACCGAGCGGGACGCTCCTACGAGCAGTACTTC. Translating gives CASSNRAGRSYEQYF. The chain joins TRBV13 to TRBJ2-7; 7 nucleotides line up with TRBD2. Germline V gene lookup returns CDR1 PRHDT and CDR2 FYEKMQ (reference sequence). V was pared by 5 bases and J by 0 bases, with 7 bases of the junction left unmatched. CDR3 size: 15 residues.

The V call is TRBV6-5, the J call TRBJ2-1, with 10 bases matching TRBD2. Germline trimming cut 7 bases from V and 1 base from J; bases unmatched to any gene: 4. CDR3 length equals 15 residues. Germline V gives CDR1 MNHEY, CDR2 SVGAGI. The CDR3, as DNA: TGTGCCAGCAAAAATAGCGGGAGGTCCTACAATGAGCAGTTCTTC. This translates into CASKNSGRSYNEQFF.

CDR3 sequence reads: CASSGGGSGNTIYF. The CDR3 DNA reads TGTGCCAGCAGTGGAGGAGGGTCTGGAAACACCATATATTTT. V usage is TRBV2 and J usage is TRBJ1-3; D is unclear. The CDR3 covers 14 residues. With 4 bases removed from V and 1 base from J, the gap between germline ends came to 8 bases. The germline V gene encodes CDR1 SNHLY and CDR2 FYNNEI.

The chain is built from TRBV5-6 and TRBJ1-1; tentatively, D is TRBD1 (5 bases). Germline V gives CDR1 SGHDT, CDR2 YYEEEE. The ends were cut back, 5 bases at V and 7 bases at J, with 15 bases in the middle. The CDR3 consists of 13 residues. This chain's CDR3 is CASRGGSPDEAFF. The DNA for the CDR3 is TGTGCCAGCAGGGGGGGGAGTCCGGATGAAGCTTTCTTT.

This clone was seen a few times. V is TRBV29-1 and J is TRBJ2-7, with 8 bases fitting TRBD2. The junction had 5 bases not matched to a gene; V was cut back by 0 bases and J by 1 base. This CDR3 spans 15 amino acids. The germline gives CDR1 SQVTM, CDR2 ANQGSEA. The DNA for the CDR3 is TGCAGCGTTGAAGATTTAAGCGGGAGTTCCTACGAGCAGTACTTC. Residues: CSVEDLSGSSYEQYF.